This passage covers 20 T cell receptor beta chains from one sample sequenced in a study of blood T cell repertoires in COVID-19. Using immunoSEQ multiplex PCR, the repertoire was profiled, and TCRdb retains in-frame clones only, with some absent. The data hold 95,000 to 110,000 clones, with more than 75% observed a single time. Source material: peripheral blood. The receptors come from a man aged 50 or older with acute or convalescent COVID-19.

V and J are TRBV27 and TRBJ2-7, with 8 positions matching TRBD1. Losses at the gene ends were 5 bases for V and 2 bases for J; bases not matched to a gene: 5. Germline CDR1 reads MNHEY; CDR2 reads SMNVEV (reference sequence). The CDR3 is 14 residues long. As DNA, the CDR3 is TGTGCCAGCAGTCCGACAGGGGTACCCTACGAGCAGTACTTC. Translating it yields CASSPTGVPYEQYF.

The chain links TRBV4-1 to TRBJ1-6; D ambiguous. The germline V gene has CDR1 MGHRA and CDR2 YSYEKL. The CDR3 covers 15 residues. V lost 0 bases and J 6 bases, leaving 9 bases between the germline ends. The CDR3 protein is CASSQEPSTNSPLHF. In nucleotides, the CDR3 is TGCGCCAGCAGCCAAGAACCAAGCACTAATTCACCCCTCCACTTT.

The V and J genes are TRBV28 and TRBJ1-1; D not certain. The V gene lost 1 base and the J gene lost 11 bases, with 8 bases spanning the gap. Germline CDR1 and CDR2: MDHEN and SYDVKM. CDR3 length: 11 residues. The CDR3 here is CASSLFFEAFF. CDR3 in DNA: TGTGCCAGCAGTTTATTTTTCGAGGCTTTCTTT.

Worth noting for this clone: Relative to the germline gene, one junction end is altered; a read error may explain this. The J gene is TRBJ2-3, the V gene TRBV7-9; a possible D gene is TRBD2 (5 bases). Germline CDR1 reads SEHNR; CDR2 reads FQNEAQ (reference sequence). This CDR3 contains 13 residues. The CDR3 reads CVSNGESTDTQYF. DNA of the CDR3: TGTGTCAGCAATGGGGAGTCGACAGATACGCAGTATTTT.

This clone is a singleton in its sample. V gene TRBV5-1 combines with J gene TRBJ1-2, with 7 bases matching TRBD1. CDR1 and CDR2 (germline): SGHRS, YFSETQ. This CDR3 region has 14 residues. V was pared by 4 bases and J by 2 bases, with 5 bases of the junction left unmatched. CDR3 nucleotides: TGCGCCAGCAGCATCGACAGGGCAAACTATGGCTACACCTTC. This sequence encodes CASSIDRANYGYTF.

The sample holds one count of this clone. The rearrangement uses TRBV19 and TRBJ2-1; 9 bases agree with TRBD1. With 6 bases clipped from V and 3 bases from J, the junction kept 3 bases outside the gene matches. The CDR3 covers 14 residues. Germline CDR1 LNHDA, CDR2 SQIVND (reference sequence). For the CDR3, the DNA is TGTGCCAGTAGATCGACAGGGGGCTACAATGAGCAGTTCTTC. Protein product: CASRSTGGYNEQFF. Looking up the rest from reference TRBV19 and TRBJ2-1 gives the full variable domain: DGGITQSPKYLFRKEGQNVTLSCEQNLNHDAMYWYRQDPGQGLRLIYYSQIVNDFQKGDIAEGYSVSREKKESFPLTVTSAQKNPTAFYLCASRSTGGYNEQFFGPGTRLTVL.

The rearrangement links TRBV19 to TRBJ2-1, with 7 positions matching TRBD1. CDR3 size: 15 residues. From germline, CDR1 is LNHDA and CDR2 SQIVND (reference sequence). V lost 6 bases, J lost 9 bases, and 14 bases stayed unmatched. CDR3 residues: CASRSGTVPFSEQFF. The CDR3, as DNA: TGTGCCAGTAGGTCCGGGACAGTACCCTTTAGTGAGCAGTTCTTC.

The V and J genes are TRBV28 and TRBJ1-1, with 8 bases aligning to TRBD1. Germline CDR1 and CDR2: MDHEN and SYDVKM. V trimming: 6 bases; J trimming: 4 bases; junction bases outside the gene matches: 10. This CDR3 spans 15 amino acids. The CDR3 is CASSLRTGRRTEAFF. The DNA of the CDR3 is TGTGCCAGCAGCCTTCGGACAGGGAGGCGCACTGAAGCTTTCTTT.

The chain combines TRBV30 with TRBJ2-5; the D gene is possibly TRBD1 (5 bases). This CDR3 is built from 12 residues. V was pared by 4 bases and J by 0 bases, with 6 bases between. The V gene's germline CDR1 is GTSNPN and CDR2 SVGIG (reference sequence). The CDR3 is CAWKGNQETQYF. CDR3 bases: TGTGCCTGGAAGGGGAACCAAGAGACCCAGTACTTC.

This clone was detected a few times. The CDR3 is CAWSGGTGHSPLHF. The CDR3 DNA sequence: TGTGCCTGGAGTGGAGGGACAGGGCATTCACCCCTCCACTTT. The V call is TRBV30, the J call TRBJ1-6, with 9 bases matching TRBD1. The CDR3 is made up of 14 amino acids. Germline V CDR1 and CDR2: GTSNPN, SVGIG (reference sequence). V was pared by 1 base and J by 8 bases, with 3 bases of the junction left unmatched. Combining the CDR3 with reference TRBV30 and TRBJ1-6 gives the whole variable domain SQTIHQWPATLVQPVGSPLSLECTVEGTSNPNLYWYRQAAGRGLQLLFYSVGIGQISSEVPQNLSASRPQDRQFILSSKKLLLSDSGFYLCAWSGGTGHSPLHFGNGTRLTVT.

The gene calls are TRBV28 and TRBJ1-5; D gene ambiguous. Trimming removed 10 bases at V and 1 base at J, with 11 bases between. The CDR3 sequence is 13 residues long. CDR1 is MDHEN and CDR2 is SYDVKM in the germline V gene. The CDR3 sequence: CATRGGSNQPQHF. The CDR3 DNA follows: TGTGCCACCCGGGGAGGGAGCAATCAGCCCCAGCATTTT.

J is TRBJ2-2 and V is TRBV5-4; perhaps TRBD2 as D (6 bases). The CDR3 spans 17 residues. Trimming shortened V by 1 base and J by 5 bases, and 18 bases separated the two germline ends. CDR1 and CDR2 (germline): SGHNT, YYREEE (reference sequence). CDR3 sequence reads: CASSLLLAAFGTGELFF. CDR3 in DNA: TGTGCCAGCAGCTTGTTGTTAGCGGCCTTTGGGACCGGGGAGCTGTTTTTT.

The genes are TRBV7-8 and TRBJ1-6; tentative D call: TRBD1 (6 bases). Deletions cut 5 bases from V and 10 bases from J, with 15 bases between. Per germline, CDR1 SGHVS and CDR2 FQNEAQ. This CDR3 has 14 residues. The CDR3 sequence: CASSTTGSGSPLHF. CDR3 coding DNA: TGTGCCAGCAGCACAACAGGGTCAGGGTCACCCCTCCACTTT.

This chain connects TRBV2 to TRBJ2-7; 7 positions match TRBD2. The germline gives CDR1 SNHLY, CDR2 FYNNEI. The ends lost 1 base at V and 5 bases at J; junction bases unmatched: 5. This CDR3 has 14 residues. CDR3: CASSEGREFDEQYF. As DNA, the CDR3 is TGTGCCAGCAGTGAAGGGCGGGAGTTCGACGAGCAGTACTTC.

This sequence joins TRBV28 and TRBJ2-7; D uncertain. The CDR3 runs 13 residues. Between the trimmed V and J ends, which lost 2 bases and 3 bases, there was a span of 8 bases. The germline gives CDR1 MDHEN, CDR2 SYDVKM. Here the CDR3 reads CASSLGHHYEQYF. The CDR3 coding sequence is TGTGCCAGCAGTTTAGGGCACCACTACGAGCAGTACTTC.

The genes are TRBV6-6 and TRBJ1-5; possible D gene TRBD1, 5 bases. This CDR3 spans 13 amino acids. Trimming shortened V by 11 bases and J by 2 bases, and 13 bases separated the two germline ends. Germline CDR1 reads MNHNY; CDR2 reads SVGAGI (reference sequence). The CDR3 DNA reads TGTGCCTCCCAGGGTAATCGCAATCAGCCCCAGCATTTT. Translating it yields CASQGNRNQPQHF.

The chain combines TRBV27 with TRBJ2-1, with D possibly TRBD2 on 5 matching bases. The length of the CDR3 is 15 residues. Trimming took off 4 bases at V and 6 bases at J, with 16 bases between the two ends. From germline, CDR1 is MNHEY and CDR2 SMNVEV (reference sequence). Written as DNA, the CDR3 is TGTGCCAGCAGTTGGCTAGCCATAGGAAGCAATGAGCAGTTCTTC. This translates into CASSWLAIGSNEQFF.

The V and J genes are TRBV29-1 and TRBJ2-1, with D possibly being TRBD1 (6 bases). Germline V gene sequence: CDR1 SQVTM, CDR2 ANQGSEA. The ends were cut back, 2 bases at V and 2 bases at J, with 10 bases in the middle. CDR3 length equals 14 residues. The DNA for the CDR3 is TGCAGCGTTGAATATCCAGGGGCCTACAATGAGCAGTTCTTC. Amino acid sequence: CSVEYPGAYNEQFF.

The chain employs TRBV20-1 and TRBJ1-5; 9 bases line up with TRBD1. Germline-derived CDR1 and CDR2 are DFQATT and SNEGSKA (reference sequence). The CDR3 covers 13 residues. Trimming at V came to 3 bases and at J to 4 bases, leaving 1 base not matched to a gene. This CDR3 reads CSASGTGNQPQHF. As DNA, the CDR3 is TGCAGTGCTAGTGGGACAGGGAATCAGCCCCAGCATTTT.

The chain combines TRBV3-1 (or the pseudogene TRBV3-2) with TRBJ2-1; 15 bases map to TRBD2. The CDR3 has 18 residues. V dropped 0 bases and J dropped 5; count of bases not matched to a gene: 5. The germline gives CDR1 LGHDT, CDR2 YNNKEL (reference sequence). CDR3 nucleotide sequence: TGTGCCAGCAGCCAAGATCTGGGGACTAGCGGGAGGAACAATGAGCAGTTCTTC. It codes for CASSQDLGTSGRNNEQFF.